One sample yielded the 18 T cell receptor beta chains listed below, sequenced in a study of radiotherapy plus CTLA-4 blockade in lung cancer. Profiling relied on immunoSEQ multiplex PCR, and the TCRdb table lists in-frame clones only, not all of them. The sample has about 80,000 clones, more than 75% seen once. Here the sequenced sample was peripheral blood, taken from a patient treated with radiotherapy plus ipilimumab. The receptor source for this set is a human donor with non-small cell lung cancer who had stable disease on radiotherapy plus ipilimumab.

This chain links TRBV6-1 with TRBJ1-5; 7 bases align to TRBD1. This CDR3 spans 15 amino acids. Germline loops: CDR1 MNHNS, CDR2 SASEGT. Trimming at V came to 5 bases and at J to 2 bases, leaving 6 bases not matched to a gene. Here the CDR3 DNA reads TGTGCCAGCAGTAAGACAGGGTATGGCAATCAGCCCCAGCATTTT. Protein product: CASSKTGYGNQPQHF.

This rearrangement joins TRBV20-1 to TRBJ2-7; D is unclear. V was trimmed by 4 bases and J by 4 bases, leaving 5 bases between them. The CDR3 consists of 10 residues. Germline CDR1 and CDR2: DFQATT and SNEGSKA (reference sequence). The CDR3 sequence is CSAKSYEQYF. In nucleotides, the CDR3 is TGCAGTGCTAAGTCTTACGAGCAGTACTTC.

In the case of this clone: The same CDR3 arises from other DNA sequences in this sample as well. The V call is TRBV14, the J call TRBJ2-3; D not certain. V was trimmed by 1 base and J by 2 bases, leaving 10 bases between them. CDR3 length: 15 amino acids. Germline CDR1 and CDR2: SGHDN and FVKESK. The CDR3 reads CASSQGGGITDTQYF. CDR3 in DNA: TGTGCCAGCAGCCAAGGCGGCGGAATCACAGATACGCAGTATTTT.

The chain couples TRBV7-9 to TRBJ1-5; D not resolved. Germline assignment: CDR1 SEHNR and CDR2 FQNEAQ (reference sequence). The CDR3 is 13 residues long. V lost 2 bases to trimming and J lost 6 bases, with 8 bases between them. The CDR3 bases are TGTGCCAGCAGCTTAAATTCTGGTCAGCCCCAGCATTTT. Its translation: CASSLNSGQPQHF. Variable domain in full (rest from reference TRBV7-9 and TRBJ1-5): DTGVSQNPRHKITKRGQNVTFRCDPISEHNRLYWYRQTLGQGPEFLTYFQNEAQLEKSRLLSDRFSAERPKGSFSTLEIQRTEQGDSAMYLCASSLNSGQPQHFGDGTRLSIL.

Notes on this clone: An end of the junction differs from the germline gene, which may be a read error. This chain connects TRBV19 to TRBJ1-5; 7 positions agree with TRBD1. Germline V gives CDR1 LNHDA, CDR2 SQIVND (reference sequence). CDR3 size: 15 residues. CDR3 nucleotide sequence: TGTGCCAGTAGCATAGGGGACAGTCGCAATCAGCCCCAGCATTTT. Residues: CASSIGDSRNQPQHF. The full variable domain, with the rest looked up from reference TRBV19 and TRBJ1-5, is DGGITQSPKYLFRKEGQNVTLSCEQNLNHDAMYWYRQDPGQGLRLIYYSQIVNDFQKGDIAEGYSVSREKKESFPLTVTSAQKNPTAFYLCASSIGDSRNQPQHFGDGTRLSIL.

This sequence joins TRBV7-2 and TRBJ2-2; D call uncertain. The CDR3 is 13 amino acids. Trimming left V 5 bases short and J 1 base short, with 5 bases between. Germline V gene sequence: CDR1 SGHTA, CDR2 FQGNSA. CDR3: CASSPLNTGELFF. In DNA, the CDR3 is TGTGCCAGCAGCCCTCTGAACACCGGGGAGCTGTTTTTT.

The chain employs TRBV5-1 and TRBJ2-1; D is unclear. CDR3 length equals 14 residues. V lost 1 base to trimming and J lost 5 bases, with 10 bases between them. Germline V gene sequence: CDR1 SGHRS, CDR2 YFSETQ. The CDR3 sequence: CASSLPHADNEQFF. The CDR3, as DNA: TGCGCCAGCAGCTTGCCCCACGCTGACAATGAGCAGTTCTTC. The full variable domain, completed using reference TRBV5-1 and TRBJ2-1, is KAGVTQTPRYLIKTRGQQVTLSCSPISGHRSVSWYQQTPGQGLQFLFEYFSETQRNKGNFPGRFSGRQFSNSRSEMNVSTLELGDSALYLCASSLPHADNEQFFGPGTRLTVL.

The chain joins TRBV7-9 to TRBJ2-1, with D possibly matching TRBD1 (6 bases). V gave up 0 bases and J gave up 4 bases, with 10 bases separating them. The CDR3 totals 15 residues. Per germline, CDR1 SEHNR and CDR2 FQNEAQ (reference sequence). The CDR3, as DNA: TGTGCCAGCAGCTTAGCCAGGGGCGGTTACAATGAGCAGTTCTTC. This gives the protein CASSLARGGYNEQFF. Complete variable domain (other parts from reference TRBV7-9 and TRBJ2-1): DTGVSQNPRHKITKRGQNVTFRCDPISEHNRLYWYRQTLGQGPEFLTYFQNEAQLEKSRLLSDRFSAERPKGSFSTLEIQRTEQGDSAMYLCASSLARGGYNEQFFGPGTRLTVL.

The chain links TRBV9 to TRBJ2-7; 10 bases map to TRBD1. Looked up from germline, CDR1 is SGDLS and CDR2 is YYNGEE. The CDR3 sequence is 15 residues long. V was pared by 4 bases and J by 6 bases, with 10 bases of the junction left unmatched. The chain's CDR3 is CASSKEGTGVGEQYF. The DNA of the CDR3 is TGTGCCAGCAGCAAAGAAGGGACAGGGGTGGGCGAGCAGTACTTC.

In nucleotides, the CDR3 is TGTGCCAGCAGCTTATCAGGGAACACTGAAGCTTTCTTT. Residues: CASSLSGNTEAFF. The rearrangement uses TRBV7-3 and TRBJ1-1; no definite D call. The CDR3 is 13 amino acids. Germline V gene sequence: CDR1 SGHTA, CDR2 FQGTGA. Trimming removed 2 bases at V and 1 base at J, with 5 bases between. The variable domain in full, completed from reference TRBV7-3 and TRBJ1-1, reads GAGVSQTPSNKVTEKGKYVELRCDPISGHTALYWYRQSLGQGPEFLIYFQGTGAADDSGLPNDRFFAVRPEGSVSTLKIQRTERGDSAVYLCASSLSGNTEAFFGQGTRLTVV.

CDR3 residues: CASRLPGEGYGYTF. Here the CDR3 DNA reads TGTGCCAGCAGGTTACCGGGAGAGGGATACGGCTACACCTTC. This chain connects TRBV28 to TRBJ1-2; D is undetermined. There are 14 residues in the CDR3. The V end lost 6 bases, the J end lost 8 bases, and 19 bases lay between the germline ends. The germline CDR1 and CDR2 sequences are MDHEN and SYDVKM.

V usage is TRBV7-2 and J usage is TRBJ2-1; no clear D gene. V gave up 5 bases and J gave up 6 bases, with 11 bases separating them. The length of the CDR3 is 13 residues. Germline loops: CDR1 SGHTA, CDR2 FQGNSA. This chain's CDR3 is CASSLGLGNEQFF. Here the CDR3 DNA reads TGTGCCAGCAGCCTCGGGCTCGGCAATGAGCAGTTCTTC.

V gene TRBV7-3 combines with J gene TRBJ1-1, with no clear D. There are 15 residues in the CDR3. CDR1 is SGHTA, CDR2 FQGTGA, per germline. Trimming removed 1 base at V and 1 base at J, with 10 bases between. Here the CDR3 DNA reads TGTGCCAGCAGCTTAAGCCCCGGAGCGAACACTGAAGCTTTCTTT. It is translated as CASSLSPGANTEAFF.

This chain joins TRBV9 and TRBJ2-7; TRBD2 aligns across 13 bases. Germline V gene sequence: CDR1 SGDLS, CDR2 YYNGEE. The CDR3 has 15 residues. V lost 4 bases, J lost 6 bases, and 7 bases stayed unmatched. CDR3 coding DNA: TGTGCCAGCAGCCCCCAGGGACTAGCGGGGACCGAGCAGTACTTC. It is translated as CASSPQGLAGTEQYF.

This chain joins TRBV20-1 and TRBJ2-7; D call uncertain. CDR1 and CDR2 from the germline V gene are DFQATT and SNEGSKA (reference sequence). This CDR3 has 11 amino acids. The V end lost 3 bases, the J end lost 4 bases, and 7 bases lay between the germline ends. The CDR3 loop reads CSASSVYEQYF. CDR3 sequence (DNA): TGCAGTGCTAGTTCCGTGTACGAGCAGTACTTC.

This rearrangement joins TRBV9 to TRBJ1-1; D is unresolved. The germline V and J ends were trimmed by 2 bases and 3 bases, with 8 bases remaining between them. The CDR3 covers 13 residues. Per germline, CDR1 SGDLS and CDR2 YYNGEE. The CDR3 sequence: CASSVSRDTEAFF. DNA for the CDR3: TGTGCCAGCAGCGTCTCGAGGGACACTGAAGCTTTCTTT.

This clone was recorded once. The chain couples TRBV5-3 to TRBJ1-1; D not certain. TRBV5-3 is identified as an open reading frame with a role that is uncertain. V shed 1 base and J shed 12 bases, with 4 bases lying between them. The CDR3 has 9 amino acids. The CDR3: CARSLHSFF. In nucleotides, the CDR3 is TGTGCCAGAAGCTTGCATTCTTTCTTT.

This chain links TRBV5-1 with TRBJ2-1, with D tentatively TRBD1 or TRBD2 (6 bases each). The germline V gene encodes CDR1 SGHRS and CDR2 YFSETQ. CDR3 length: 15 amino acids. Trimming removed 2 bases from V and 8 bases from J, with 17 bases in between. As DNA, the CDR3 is TGCGCCAGCAGCTTTCAGGGGAAGTCGGGGGATGAGCAGTTCTTC. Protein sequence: CASSFQGKSGDEQFF.